The 3 T cell receptor beta chains in this list originate from one sample, sequenced in a study of T cell responses to AZD1222 COVID-19 vaccine. Sequencing used immunoSEQ multiplex PCR; TCRdb keeps in-frame clones, though not all of them. The sample holds some 100,000 clones, more than 70% seen once. Source: peripheral blood, taken 28 days after the second AZD1222 dose. The receptors originated from an adult who received the AZD1222 COVID-19 vaccine.

Comments on this clone: One junction end does not reproduce the germline sequence, and a read error may be involved. The rearrangement joins TRBV5-1 to TRBJ2-1; 7 bases match TRBD1. Per germline, CDR1 SGHRS and CDR2 YFSETQ. The CDR3 extends over 11 amino acids. CDR3: CASSLEGAGIF. The CDR3 nucleotides read TGCGCCAGCAGCTTAGAGGGGGCTGGGATCTTC.

The chain combines TRBV12-3 or TRBV12-4 with TRBJ1-2, with D hard to call. CDR3 length equals 13 residues. V was shortened by 5 bases and J by 3 bases, with 10 bases between the two germline ends. For the CDR3, the DNA is TGTGCCAGCAGTCTCGGCAGCTACTATGGCTACACCTTC. Translating gives CASSLGSYYGYTF.

About this clone itself: An end of the junction differs from the germline gene, which may be a read error. J is TRBJ2-7 and V is TRBV7-2; weak D call: TRBD2 (5 bases). The CDR3 is 13 amino acids. CDR1 and CDR2 (germline): SGHTA, FQGNSA. The CDR3 DNA reads as TGTGCCAGCAGCCCTGGGAGAGAATACGGGCAGTACTTC. Translation gives CASSPGREYGQYF. The variable domain in full, with the rest retrieved from reference TRBV7-2 and TRBJ2-7, is GAGVSQSPSNKVTEKGKDVELRCDPISGHTALYWYRQSLGQGLEFLIYFQGNSAPDKSGLPSDRFSAERTGGSVSTLTIQRTQQEDSAVYLCASSPGREYGQYFGPGTRLTVT.